This T cell receptor (beta chain) was recovered during a study of preoperative IRX-2 immunotherapy in early breast cancer. Described treatment: preoperative locoregional IRX-2 cytokine immunotherapy. The CDR3 sequence is 15 residues long. CDR1 and CDR2 from the germline V gene are SGHRS and YFSETQ. Trimming stripped 4 bases from V and 0 bases from J, with 13 bases between. TCRdb's copy holds only in-frame clones and misses some; the assay was immunoSEQ multiplex PCR. Among tens of thousands of clones listed, about four fifths were seen once. The input for sequencing was lymph node tissue, taken after IRX-2 immunotherapy. The receptor was derived from a human donor with breast cancer. The chain joins TRBV5-1 to TRBJ1-1; D may be TRBD1 (6 bases). CDR3 protein: CASSRTRGMNTEAFF. As DNA, the CDR3 is TGCGCCAGCAGCAGAACGAGGGGGATGAACACTGAAGCTTTCTTT.